These 30 T cell receptor beta chains were sequenced from one sample in a study of human T cells and chemical hapten exposure. TCRdb re-called the RACE reads through MiXCR, storing one row per CDR3 protein. The sample yields more than 80,000 distinct CDR3 sequences, 9% to 15% seen once. This sample's time point: pre-sensitization, week 0. As for treatment: therapeutic diphenylcyclopropenone sensitization with weekly scalp DPC. Specimen: whole blood, collected in connection with sensitization to the hapten diphenylcyclopropenone (DPC). The receptors were sampled from a woman between 45 and 65 years old with alopecia areata. Some clones in this sample may be carry-over from other donors' samples.

The DNA of the CDR3 is TGCGCCAGCAGCCAAGCGGGGAGGGCGGGGGCCCAGCCCCAGCATTTT. Translation: CASSQAGRAGAQPQHF. V is TRBV4-1 and J is TRBJ1-5; perhaps TRBD1 as D (6 bases). The CDR3 contains 16 residues. V lost 1 base, J lost 7 bases, and 17 bases lay in between. Looked up from germline, CDR1 is MGHRA and CDR2 is YSYEKL.

The gene calls are TRBV2 and TRBJ2-3; possibly TRBD2 for D (5 bases). The CDR3 runs 15 residues. Looked up from germline, CDR1 is SNHLY and CDR2 is FYNNEI. The V and J ends lost 6 bases and 3 bases respectively, with 16 bases between them. The CDR3 DNA reads TGTGCCAGCAGGGTCCAGGCGGGCTGGACAGATACGCAGTATTTT. Encoded protein: CASRVQAGWTDTQYF.

This CDR3 reads CASSLTTTNYGYTF. CDR3 DNA: TGCGCCAGCAGCTTGACCACTACAAACTATGGCTACACCTTC. The chain is built from TRBV5-1 and TRBJ1-2; D is unresolved. Trimming removed 1 base from V and 2 bases from J, with 9 bases in between. Germline V lookup: CDR1 SGHRS, CDR2 YFSETQ. This CDR3 comprises 14 residues.

This clonotype was observed at least ten times. This chain joins TRBV27 and TRBJ1-5, with D unresolved. Deletions cut 3 bases from V and 4 bases from J, with 7 bases between. The CDR3 runs to 13 residues. Per germline, CDR1 MNHEY and CDR2 SMNVEV (reference sequence). The CDR3 protein is CASSFRENQPQHF. In DNA form, the CDR3 reads TGTGCCAGCAGTTTTAGGGAGAATCAGCCCCAGCATTTT.

This clonotype was found a few times. The V call is TRBV12-3 or TRBV12-4, the J call TRBJ2-1; D may be TRBD2 (7 bases). The CDR3 extends over 15 amino acids. Trimming left V 10 bases short and J 7 bases short, with 23 bases between. Written as DNA, the CDR3 is TGTGCCACCGCTTTACGGGGGGCACGCGGGAATGAGCAGTTCTTC. Encoded protein: CATALRGARGNEQFF.

This clonotype was observed many times. This chain joins TRBV7-2 and TRBJ1-2, with 8 bases that match TRBD1. This CDR3 is 15 amino acids long. With V trimmed by 5 bases and J by 2 bases, 7 bases remained unmatched. Per germline, CDR1 SGHTA and CDR2 FQGNSA. CDR3 sequence reads: CASSPRTGPNYGYTF. The CDR3 DNA reads TGTGCCAGCAGCCCACGGACAGGGCCAAACTATGGCTACACCTTC. Drawing the rest from reference TRBV7-2 and TRBJ1-2, the complete variable domain is GAGVSQSPSNKVTEKGKDVELRCDPISGHTALYWYRQSLGQGLEFLIYFQGNSAPDKSGLPSDRFSAERTGGSVSTLTIQRTQQEDSAVYLCASSPRTGPNYGYTFGSGTRLTVV.

This clonotype was counted only a few times. The rearrangement joins TRBV11-2 to TRBJ1-1; no clear D. Trimming shortened V by 0 bases and J by 4 bases, and 6 bases separated the two germline ends. CDR1 is SGHAT, CDR2 FQNNGV, per germline. This CDR3 region has 13 residues. CDR3 DNA: TGTGCCAGCAGCTTAGAGGGAGGCACTGAAGCTTTCTTT. Protein sequence: CASSLEGGTEAFF.

The table lists this clonotype with many counts. This CDR3 is CATNGQGGYNEQFF. CDR3 coding DNA: TGTGCCACCAACGGGCAGGGGGGCTACAATGAGCAGTTCTTC. The chain couples TRBV28 to TRBJ2-1; tentative D call: TRBD1 (7 bases). The CDR3 is made up of 14 amino acids. The ends were cut back, 10 bases at V and 3 bases at J, with 16 bases in the middle. From germline, CDR1 is MDHEN and CDR2 SYDVKM.

This clonotype was counted between two and nine times. The chain couples TRBV4-3 to TRBJ2-1; D possibly matches TRBD1 or TRBD2 (5 bases each). Germline V gene sequence: CDR1 LGHNA, CDR2 YSLEER. CDR3 length: 15 residues. Trimming pared 4 bases from V and 8 bases from J, leaving 18 bases between. CDR3 sequence (DNA): TGCGCCAGCAGCCCAGGGACGGACTTTTTGGATGAGCAGTTCTTC. Translated, it gives CASSPGTDFLDEQFF.

This clonotype was counted at least ten times. The chain employs TRBV11-2 and TRBJ2-5; no definite D call. V lost 1 base, J lost 2 bases, and 11 bases lay in between. The CDR3 runs 15 residues. CDR1 is SGHAT, CDR2 FQNNGV, per germline. The CDR3 loop reads CASSLGATRQETQYF. Here the CDR3 DNA reads TGTGCCAGCAGCTTAGGCGCGACCCGACAAGAGACCCAGTACTTC.

The table lists this clonotype with many counts. J is TRBJ1-4 and V is TRBV15; D is ambiguous. With 1 base removed from V and 8 bases from J, the gap between germline ends came to 11 bases. This CDR3 has 14 amino acids. Germline CDR1 reads LNHNV; CDR2 reads YYDKDF (reference sequence). CDR3 residues: CATSRVGSGEKLFF. The CDR3 DNA reads TGTGCCACCAGCAGAGTGGGGTCCGGGGAAAAACTGTTTTTT.

The J gene is TRBJ2-3, the V gene TRBV5-1; D is unclear. Trimming pared 4 bases from V and 6 bases from J, leaving 9 bases between. The CDR3 extends over 12 amino acids. Germline CDR1 reads SGHRS; CDR2 reads YFSETQ. CDR3 amino acids: CASSHTVDTQYF. The CDR3 DNA sequence: TGCGCCAGCAGCCACACGGTGGATACGCAGTATTTT.

The chain joins TRBV4-3 to TRBJ2-7, with unresolved D. The CDR3 runs to 14 residues. Trimming took 0 bases from V and 6 from J, leaving 12 bases between them. Germline V lookup: CDR1 LGHNA, CDR2 YSLEER. The CDR3 reads CASSQEGQDREQYF. CDR3 in DNA: TGCGCCAGCAGCCAAGAAGGGCAGGATCGCGAGCAGTACTTC.

The V gene is TRBV29-1, the J gene TRBJ2-3; 9 bases map to TRBD2. The CDR3 is made up of 16 amino acids. V trimming: 6 bases; J trimming: 6 bases; junction bases outside the gene matches: 16. Per germline, CDR1 SQVTM and CDR2 ANQGSEA. The DNA for the CDR3 is TGCAGCGTCGTAGGCCTAGCGGGGAGATATGGCGATACGCAGTATTTT. This sequence encodes CSVVGLAGRYGDTQYF.

The chain combines TRBV7-6 with TRBJ2-5, with D possibly matching TRBD1 (5 bases). Trimming cost V 5 bases and J 10 bases, with 17 bases left between them. CDR3 length: 13 residues. In germline, CDR1 is SGHVS, CDR2 FNYEAQ. Written as DNA, the CDR3 is TGTGCCAGCAGCCTCCAGACAGAGTCGATCCAGTACTTC. It yields the protein CASSLQTESIQYF.

Many counts were recorded for this clonotype. The V gene is TRBV5-4, the J gene TRBJ1-5; D possibly corresponds to TRBD1 (5 bases). There are 15 residues in the CDR3. V was shortened by 5 bases and J by 4 bases, with 16 bases between the two germline ends. The germline V gene encodes CDR1 SGHNT and CDR2 YYREEE (reference sequence). CDR3 DNA: TGTGCCAGCAGTTTTGGGGGGGGAACTAATCAGCCCCAGCATTTT. Its protein is CASSFGGGTNQPQHF. Using reference TRBV5-4 and TRBJ1-5 for the parts outside the CDR3, the full variable domain is ETGVTQSPTHLIKTRGQQVTLRCSSQSGHNTVSWYQQALGQGPQFIFQYYREEENGRGNFPPRFSGLQFPNYSSELNVNALELDDSALYLCASSFGGGTNQPQHFGDGTRLSIL.

This clonotype showed up many times. This chain joins TRBV6-5 and TRBJ2-3; 11 positions match TRBD2. Germline V gives CDR1 MNHEY, CDR2 SVGAGI. This CDR3 region has 17 residues. Trimming cost V 3 bases and J 3 bases; bases outside gene matches: 8. The CDR3 sequence is CASSYRALAGGTDTQYF. The CDR3 DNA is TGTGCCAGCAGTTATCGGGCCTTAGCGGGAGGGACAGATACGCAGTATTTT.

The table lists this clonotype with a few counts. The chain couples TRBV27 to TRBJ2-3; 11 nucleotides agree with TRBD2. The germline V gene has CDR1 MNHEY and CDR2 SMNVEV (reference sequence). CDR3 length equals 19 residues. The ends lost 3 bases at V and 9 bases at J; junction bases unmatched: 20. The CDR3 protein is CASSFRLAGGLSPTATQYF. The CDR3 DNA reads as TGTGCCAGCAGTTTTAGGCTAGCGGGGGGCCTTTCCCCGACAGCAACGCAGTATTTT.

This clonotype was recorded a few times. V and J are TRBV29-1 and TRBJ2-5; TRBD1 might be the D (6 bases). Germline V gene sequence: CDR1 SQVTM, CDR2 ANQGSEA. CDR3 length: 13 residues. V was shortened by 7 bases and J by 0 bases, with 12 bases between the two germline ends. The CDR3 DNA sequence: TGCAGCGCTGGGGGCAAAAACCAAGAGACCCAGTACTTC. Translation gives CSAGGKNQETQYF.

This clonotype was counted ten times or more. The chain is built from TRBV25-1 and TRBJ2-1; TRBD2 aligns across 16 bases. The V segment lost 6 bases and the J segment 9 bases; nucleotides outside the gene matches: 20. Germline V CDR1 and CDR2: MGHDK, SYGVNS. The CDR3 contains 20 residues. Here the CDR3 reads CASSPPRGTSGRDKKGEQFF. CDR3 DNA sequence: TGTGCCAGCAGCCCACCTCGCGGGACTAGCGGGAGGGACAAGAAGGGTGAGCAGTTCTTC.

V gene TRBV29-1 combines with J gene TRBJ1-1; D unresolved. The V gene lost 6 bases and the J gene lost 0 bases, with 11 bases spanning the gap. CDR3 length equals 13 residues. Germline CDR1 and CDR2: SQVTM and ANQGSEA. This CDR3 is CSVQQTMNTEAFF. The CDR3 DNA is TGCAGCGTACAACAGACCATGAACACTGAAGCTTTCTTT. The full variable domain, completed using reference TRBV29-1 and TRBJ1-1, is SAVISQKPSRDICQRGTSLTIQCQVDSQVTMMFWYRQQPGQSLTLIATANQGSEATYESGFVIDKFPISRPNLTFSTLTVSNMSPEDSSIYLCSVQQTMNTEAFFGQGTRLTVV.

CDR3 DNA: TGCGCCACGGGACAGGGATTTTCACCCCTCCACTTT. It specifies CATGQGFSPLHF. The chain employs TRBV10-1 and TRBJ1-6; 9 nucleotides align to TRBD1. V lost 10 bases to trimming and J lost 9 bases; unmatched junction nucleotides: 4. This CDR3 contains 12 residues. CDR1 and CDR2 (germline): WNHNN, SYGVQD (reference sequence).

The chain links TRBV7-9 to TRBJ2-2; 9 bases align to TRBD1. CDR3 length: 15 amino acids. From germline, CDR1 is SEHNR and CDR2 FQNEAQ (reference sequence). V lost 5 bases and J lost 5; bases outside the gene matches: 6. CDR3 sequence: CASSLQGAETGELFF. The CDR3 bases are TGTGCCAGCAGCCTACAGGGGGCAGAGACCGGGGAGCTGTTTTTT. The whole variable domain, filled in from reference TRBV7-9 and TRBJ2-2, reads DTGVSQNPRHKITKRGQNVTFRCDPISEHNRLYWYRQTLGQGPEFLTYFQNEAQLEKSRLLSDRFSAERPKGSFSTLEIQRTEQGDSAMYLCASSLQGAETGELFFGEGSRLTVL.

The sample holds a few counts of this clonotype. The gene calls are TRBV27 and TRBJ2-7; D remains unclear. CDR1 MNHEY and CDR2 SMNVEV come from the germline V gene (reference sequence). V was clipped by 2 bases and J by 2 bases, with 10 bases between them. The CDR3 runs to 14 residues. Here the CDR3 reads CASSLTQAPYEQYF. The CDR3 DNA is TGTGCCAGCAGTTTAACCCAAGCGCCCTACGAGCAGTACTTC.

As concerns this clonotype: A much larger clone differs from this one at a single base, so this may be a read error. The V and J genes are TRBV7-2 and TRBJ2-1, with 10 bases identical to TRBD1. From germline, CDR1 is SGHTA and CDR2 FQGNSA. This CDR3 is built from 13 residues. In DNA, the CDR3 is TGTGCCAGCCGGGACAGGGGATGGAATGAGCAGATCTTC. It encodes CASRDRGWNEQIF. Variable domain in full (rest from reference TRBV7-2 and TRBJ2-1): GAGVSQSPSNKVTEKGKDVELRCDPISGHTALYWYRQSLGQGLEFLIYFQGNSAPDKSGLPSDRFSAERTGGSVSTLTIQRTQQEDSAVYLCASRDRGWNEQIFGPGTRLTVL.

V and J are TRBV6-5 and TRBJ1-5; D gene ambiguous. The CDR3 spans 10 residues. CDR1 is MNHEY, CDR2 SVGAGI, per germline. In DNA, the CDR3 is TGTGGGATAGGCAATCAGCCCCAGCATTTT. It yields the protein CGIGNQPQHF.

This clonotype was found many times. This CDR3 reads CASSPNTGNTIYF. The CDR3 DNA follows: TGTGCCAGCTCACCCAATACAGGAAACACCATATATTTT. This chain uses TRBV18 with TRBJ1-3; D call uncertain. The CDR3 covers 13 residues. CDR1 KGHSH and CDR2 LQKENI come from the germline V gene. Trimming stripped 3 bases from V and 4 bases from J, with 7 bases between.

V and J are TRBV2 and TRBJ2-7; tentatively, D is TRBD2 (5 bases). Between the trimmed V and J ends, which lost 4 bases and 3 bases, there was a span of 16 bases. Germline CDR1 reads SNHLY; CDR2 reads FYNNEI. The CDR3 has 15 residues. The CDR3 loop is CASSAGLVGVYEQYF. CDR3 in DNA: TGTGCCAGCAGTGCCGGCCTAGTCGGGGTCTACGAGCAGTACTTC.

This clonotype was found many times. The J gene is TRBJ2-1, the V gene TRBV28, with 11 bases fitting TRBD1. V lost 6 bases, J lost 15 bases, and 7 bases stayed unmatched. This CDR3 has 12 amino acids. Germline V gene sequence: CDR1 MDHEN, CDR2 SYDVKM. The CDR3 loop is CASRVGTGGSFF. The CDR3 DNA reads as TGTGCCAGCAGAGTCGGGACAGGGGGTTCGTTCTTC.

J is TRBJ1-1 and V is TRBV6-5; D gene uncertain. Germline V CDR1 and CDR2: MNHEY, SVGAGI. Trimming cost V 5 bases and J 2 bases, with 15 bases left between them. The CDR3 loop spans 15 amino acids. In nucleotides, the CDR3 is TGTGCCAGCAGTACCCGTGGCGGGGTCAACACTGAAGCTTTCTTT. Its protein is CASSTRGGVNTEAFF.